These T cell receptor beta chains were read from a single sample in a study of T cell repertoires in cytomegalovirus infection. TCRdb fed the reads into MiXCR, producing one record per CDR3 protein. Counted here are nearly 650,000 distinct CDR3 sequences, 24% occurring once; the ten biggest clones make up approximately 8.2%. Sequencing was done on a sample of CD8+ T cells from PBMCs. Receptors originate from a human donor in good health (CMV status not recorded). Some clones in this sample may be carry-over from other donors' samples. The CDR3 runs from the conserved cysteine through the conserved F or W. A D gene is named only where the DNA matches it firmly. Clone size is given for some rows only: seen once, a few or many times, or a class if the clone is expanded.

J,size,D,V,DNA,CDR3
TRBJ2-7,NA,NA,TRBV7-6,TGTGCCAGCAGCTCTGGACCTTCTCTCTCCTACGAGCAGTACTTC,CASSSGPSLSYEQYF
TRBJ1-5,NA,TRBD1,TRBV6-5,TGTGCCAGCAGAATGGGACAGGCAGTCAGCAATCAGCCCCAGCATTTT,CASRMGQAVSNQPQHF
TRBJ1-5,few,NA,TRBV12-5,TGTGCTAGTGGTTTGGTACTATCGGGGAATAGCAATCAGCCCCAGCATTTT,CASGLVLSGNSNQPQHF
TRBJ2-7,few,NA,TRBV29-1,TGCAGCGTTGATTCGGGGGGCACTTACGAGCAGTACTTC,CSVDSGGTYEQYF
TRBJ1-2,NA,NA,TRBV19,TGTGCCAGTAGTGTCCTCGATTTTAACTATGGCTACACCTTC,CASSVLDFNYGYTF
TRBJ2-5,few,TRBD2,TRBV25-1,TGTGCCAGCACCTTGGGACTAGCGGAAGAGACCCAGTACTTC,CASTLGLAEETQYF
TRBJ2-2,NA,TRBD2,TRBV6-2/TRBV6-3,TGTGCCAGCAGTTTCTCGGGGGGGCACGGGGAGCTGTTTTTT,CASSFSGGHGELFF
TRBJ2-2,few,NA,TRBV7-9,TGTGCCGGCCAGGACACCCTCACCGGGGAGCTGTTTTTT,CAGQDTLTGELFF
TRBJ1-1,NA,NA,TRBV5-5,TGTGCCAGCAGCTTGGCCGTCGGACAGATGAACACTGAAGCTTTCTTT,CASSLAVGQMNTEAFF
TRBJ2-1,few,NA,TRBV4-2,TGTGCCAGCAGCCAAGAGGGGGAATTGGACAATGAGCAGTTCTTC,CASSQEGELDNEQFF
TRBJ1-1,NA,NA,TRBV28,TGTGCCAGCAACCCCCTCTTGGGGATCACTGAAGCTTTCTTT,CASNPLLGITEAFF
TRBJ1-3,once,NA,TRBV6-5,TGTGCCAGCAGGGCAAACGGAAACACCATATATTTT,CASRANGNTIYF
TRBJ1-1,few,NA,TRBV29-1,TGCAGCATCCAGGGGAGGACTGAAGCTTTCTTT,CSIQGRTEAFF
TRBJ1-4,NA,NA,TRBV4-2,TGTGCCAGCAGCCAAGGAGATGACAGACTGTTTTTT,CASSQGDDRLFF
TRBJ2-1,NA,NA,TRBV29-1,TGCAGCGGGTACAATGAGCAGTTCTTC,CSGYNEQFF
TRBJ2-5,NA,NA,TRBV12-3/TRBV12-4,TGTGCCAGCACCTTAGGGACTCCTGAGACCCAGTACTTC,CASTLGTPETQYF
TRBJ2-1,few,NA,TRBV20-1,TGCAGTGCTAGGGACACCCGGGCCTACAATGAGCAGTTCTTC,CSARDTRAYNEQFF
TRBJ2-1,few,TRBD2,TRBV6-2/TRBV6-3,TGTGCCAGCAGTTATGGCGGGGGGAACAATGAGCAGTTCTTC,CASSYGGGNNEQFF
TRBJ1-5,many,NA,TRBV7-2,TGTGCCAGCAGCTTAGATGGGGGCTTTAGCAATCAGCCCCAGCATTTT,CASSLDGGFSNQPQHF
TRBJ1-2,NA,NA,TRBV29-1,TGCAGCGTTCAGGGTGGGGGCTACACCTTC,CSVQGGGYTF
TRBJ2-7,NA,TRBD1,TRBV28,TGTGCCAGCAGACGCTGGGACAGGAGCGACGAGCAGTACTTC,CASRRWDRSDEQYF
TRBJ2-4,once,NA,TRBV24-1,TGTGCCACCAGTGAGGGATCAGGGGCGAGGCGAAACATTCAGTACTTC,CATSEGSGARRNIQYF
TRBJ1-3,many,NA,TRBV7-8,TGTGCCAGCAGCGGTCCTGGAAACACCATATATTTT,CASSGPGNTIYF
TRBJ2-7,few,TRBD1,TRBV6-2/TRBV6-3,TGTGCCAGCAGTTCCGGGACAGGGCCGACATTCTACGAGCAGTACTTC,CASSSGTGPTFYEQYF
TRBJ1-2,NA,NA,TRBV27,TGTGCCAGCAGTGCCCGGGGGGGTCTGGATGGCTACACCTTC,CASSARGGLDGYTF
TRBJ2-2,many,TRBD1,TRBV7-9,TGTGCCAGCAGCTCCACAGGGGATTTGAACACCGGGGAGCTGTTTTTT,CASSSTGDLNTGELFF
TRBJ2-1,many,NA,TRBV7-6,TGTGCCAGCAGCTTGGCCCCGGGTGAGTTTAGCTCCTACAATGAGCAGTTCTTC,CASSLAPGEFSSYNEQFF
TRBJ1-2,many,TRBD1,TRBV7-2,TGTGCCAGCAGCTTTGGGACAGTTAAGGGCTACACCTTC,CASSFGTVKGYTF
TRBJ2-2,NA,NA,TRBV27,TGTGCCAGCAGTTTTGGTGGGCCAGGCACCGGGGAGCTGTTTTTT,CASSFGGPGTGELFF
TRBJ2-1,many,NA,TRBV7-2,TGTGCCAGCAGCTTAGAAGGGGGACACTACAATGAGCAGTTCTTC,CASSLEGGHYNEQFF
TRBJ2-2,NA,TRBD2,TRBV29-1,TGCAGCGTTGGGGGGGGGAACACCGGGGAGCTGTTTTTT,CSVGGGNTGELFF
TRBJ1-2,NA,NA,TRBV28,TGTGCCAGCAGCCCCCGGGAGGGACTCGCTAACTATGGCTACACCTTC,CASSPREGLANYGYTF
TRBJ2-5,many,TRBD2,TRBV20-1,TGCAGTGCTAGACCTAGCGGGGCAGTGACCCAGTACTTC,CSARPSGAVTQYF
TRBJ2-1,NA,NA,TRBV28,TGTGTCAGCAGTTCCCCCCAGTACAATGAGCAGTTCTTC,CVSSSPQYNEQFF
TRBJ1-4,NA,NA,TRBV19,TGTGCCAGTAGACGGACACCTACAACTAATGAAAAACTGTTTTTT,CASRRTPTTNEKLFF
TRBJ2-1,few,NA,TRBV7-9,TGTGCCAGCAGCTTAGAGGAGGATTCAGACGAGCAGTTCTTC,CASSLEEDSDEQFF
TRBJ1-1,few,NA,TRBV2,TGTGCCAGCAGCACCCCACAGGGATCCACTGAAGCTTTCTTT,CASSTPQGSTEAFF
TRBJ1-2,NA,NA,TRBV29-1,TGCAGCGTTGATAAAGGTGTCTATGGCTACACCTTC,CSVDKGVYGYTF
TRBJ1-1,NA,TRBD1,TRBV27,TGTGCCAGCAGTCCCGGGACAGAGAACGCTGAAGCTTTCTTT,CASSPGTENAEAFF
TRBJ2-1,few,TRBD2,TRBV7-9,TGTGCCAGCAGCTCCCGGGGCGGGGGGGTCTACAATGAGCAGTTCTTC,CASSSRGGGVYNEQFF
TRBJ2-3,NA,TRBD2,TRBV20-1,TGCAGTGCTAGGGCGACACTAGCGGGGAGAACAGATACGCAGTATTTT,CSARATLAGRTDTQYF
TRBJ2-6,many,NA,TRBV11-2,TGTGCCAGCAGCTTCTGGACAGCTACGAGCTCTGGGGCCAACGTCCTGACTTTC,CASSFWTATSSGANVLTF
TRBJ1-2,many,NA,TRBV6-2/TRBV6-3,TGTGCCAGCACCCCAAGGGGGAACGGCTATGGCTACACCTTC,CASTPRGNGYGYTF
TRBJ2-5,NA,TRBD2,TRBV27,TGTGCCAGCAGTTCGAGACTAGCGGGGGCCTTACAAGAGACCCAGTACTTC,CASSSRLAGALQETQYF
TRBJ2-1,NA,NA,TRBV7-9,TGTGCCAGCGGGGAAAGATCAGCGGACGGTAGGAACAATGAGCAGTTCTTC,CASGERSADGRNNEQFF
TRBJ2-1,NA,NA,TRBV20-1,TGCAGTGCTAGAGATCGTCCTAGAGGGGTCAACAATGAGCAGTTCTTC,CSARDRPRGVNNEQFF
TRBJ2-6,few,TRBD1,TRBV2,TGTGCCAGCATCGGCCCGGGACAGCAGAGATCTGGGGCCAACGTCCTGACTTTC,CASIGPGQQRSGANVLTF
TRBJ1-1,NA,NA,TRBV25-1,TGTGCCAGCAGTGAATATTTTCCGGGAGACAAATCACAAACCACTGAAGCTTTCTTT,CASSEYFPGDKSQTTEAFF
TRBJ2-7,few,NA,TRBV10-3,TGTGCCATCAGTGAGTCTGCGGCAGCCTACGAGCAGTACTTC,CAISESAAAYEQYF
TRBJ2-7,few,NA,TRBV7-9,TGTGCCAGCAGCTTAGTTTTGGGGGCAGGCGAGCAGTACTTC,CASSLVLGAGEQYF
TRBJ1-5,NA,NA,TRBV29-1,TGCAGCGTTGAGGGGAACGGGAATCAGCCCCAGCATTTT,CSVEGNGNQPQHF